This TCR beta chain was sequenced for a study of molecular identifiers for immune sequencing clone quantification. Study-wide results and limits: Clone sizes could be underestimated for highly expanded clones when identical TCR molecules share a barcode. Even with some 1 million naive cells present, spiked Jurkat TCR RNA from one cell was reportedly detectable.

Germline-derived CDR1 and CDR2 are LNHDA and SQIVND (reference sequence). The CDR3 is 15 residues long. This clonotype was found many times. Its antigen remains unknown. Its ends do not fully match the called genes, so a read error is possible. Methods described previously were used for bulk TCR libraries, and listed TCR primers were applied. From the PCR reads, TCRdb called clonotypes with MiXCR, one entry per CDR3 protein. The sample includes 85,000 to 90,000 distinct CDR3 sequences, roughly 19% of them seen just once. With 10%, 30% or 50% of RNA, about 20,000 to 1,100,000 naive CD8 T cells were sequenced.

The sequencing input was naive CD8+ T cells from blood, with Jurkat cell RNA spiked in. Subset noted: FACS-sorted CD8+CD4-CCR7+CD45RA+ naive T cells. This chain links TRBV19 with TRBJ2-5; 10 positions match TRBD2. The receptor was isolated from a human donor in good health. Some libraries in this study had Jurkat cell RNA spiked in. The CDR3 protein is CASRIAGGGRETQYF. CDR3 sequence (DNA): TGTGCCAGTAGGATAGCGGGAGGAGGCCGGGAGACCCAGTACTTC.